The next 19 T cell receptor beta chains were all read from a single sample in a study of shared clonotypes between healthy human individuals. Sequenced by immunoSEQ multiplex PCR; TCRdb stores in-frame clones only, minus some. The sample contains some 2.1 million clones, 85% to 95% of which appear only once. The sample consisted of naive CD4+ T cells sorted from blood. Subset described: CD45RA+ positively selected. Source of these receptors: a man aged 18-30 years in good health.

The chain couples TRBV27 to TRBJ2-7; TRBD1 might be the D (6 bases). CDR3 length: 15 residues. In germline, CDR1 is MNHEY, CDR2 SMNVEV (reference sequence). The V gene lost 4 bases and the J gene lost 0 bases, with 13 bases spanning the gap. CDR3 residues: CASSSLGGNSYEQYF. The DNA for the CDR3 is TGTGCCAGCAGTTCTTTAGGGGGAAACTCCTACGAGCAGTACTTC.

The chain carries TRBV27 and TRBJ2-1; the D call may be TRBD1 or TRBD2 (6 bases each). V lost 0 bases and J 9 bases, leaving 21 bases between the germline ends. The CDR3 runs 17 residues. Germline V gene data show CDR1 as MNHEY and CDR2 as SMNVEV (reference sequence). CDR3: CASSLSGGVPPRGEQFF. Here the CDR3 DNA reads TGTGCCAGCAGTTTATCGGGGGGCGTTCCTCCTAGGGGTGAGCAGTTCTTC.

The J gene is TRBJ1-6, the V gene TRBV5-6, with 8 bases lining up with TRBD1. The CDR3 loop spans 15 amino acids. Germline values: CDR1 SGHDT, CDR2 YYEEEE. Trimming removed 4 bases from V and 10 bases from J; junction bases left unmatched: 10. The CDR3 DNA is TGTGCCAGCAGCACGATGACAGGGGCGGGATCACCCCTCCACTTT. It encodes CASSTMTGAGSPLHF.

The DNA of the CDR3 is TGCGCCAGCAGCCAAGGACTAGCGGGAAGAGGTGAGCAGTTCTTC. It translates to CASSQGLAGRGEQFF. V gene TRBV4-3 combines with J gene TRBJ2-1, with 11 nucleotides matching TRBD2. This CDR3 spans 15 amino acids. V trimming: 1 base; J trimming: 9 bases; junction bases outside the gene matches: 5. The germline V gene has CDR1 LGHNA and CDR2 YSLEER.

Points on this clone: The same CDR3 can be traced to other DNA sequences in this sample. The genes are TRBV7-2 and TRBJ2-2; D gene unclear. The CDR3 has 15 amino acids. V was shortened by 3 bases and J by 3 bases, with 11 bases between the two germline ends. Germline V gene data show CDR1 as SGHTA and CDR2 as FQGNSA. The DNA of the CDR3 is TGTGCCAGCAGCTTCTATTCGGGCTACACCGGGGAGCTGTTTTTT. Its protein product is CASSFYSGYTGELFF.

The V gene is TRBV7-2, the J gene TRBJ2-1, with 7 bases fitting TRBD2. This CDR3 has 14 amino acids. In germline, CDR1 is SGHTA, CDR2 FQGNSA. V gave up 3 bases and J gave up 7 bases; unmatched junction bases: 6. CDR3 in amino acids: CASSFPGGANEQFF. The CDR3 region has the DNA TGTGCCAGCAGCTTCCCGGGAGGTGCAAATGAGCAGTTCTTC.

This rearrangement joins TRBV27 to TRBJ1-6, with D maybe TRBD1 (5 bases). Trimming removed 2 bases from V and 10 bases from J, with 9 bases in between. CDR3 length: 13 amino acids. The germline V gene encodes CDR1 MNHEY and CDR2 SMNVEV (reference sequence). The CDR3 protein is CASSLGGGSPLHF. The CDR3 DNA sequence: TGTGCCAGCAGTTTAGGCGGGGGGTCACCCCTCCACTTT.

The chain uses TRBV6-5 and TRBJ2-2, with 7 nucleotides matching TRBD1. The germline V gene encodes CDR1 MNHEY and CDR2 SVGAGI. CDR3 length: 16 residues. The junction had 9 bases not matched to a gene; V was cut back by 4 bases and J by 4 bases. In DNA form, the CDR3 reads TGTGCCAGCAGTTTGACGAGACAGGGTGGCACCGGGGAGCTGTTTTTT. Residues: CASSLTRQGGTGELFF.

This chain connects TRBV28 to TRBJ1-6; D is perhaps TRBD1 (5 bases). The ends were cut back, 6 bases at V and 9 bases at J, with 21 bases in the middle. CDR1 is MDHEN and CDR2 is SYDVKM in the germline V gene. CDR3 length: 16 residues. CDR3 DNA sequence: TGTGCCAGCAGCTCCCCAGGGCCCTCGGCCAGTTCACCCCTCCACTTT. It codes for CASSSPGPSASSPLHF.

This clone was seen only a few times. The CDR3 nucleotides are TGTGCCACCAGCAGCCCTGTCGGCGGGGCTAACTATGGCTACACCTTC. This gives the protein CATSSPVGGANYGYTF. V and J are TRBV15 and TRBJ1-2; D is ambiguous. The germline gives CDR1 LNHNV, CDR2 YYDKDF (reference sequence). Trimming cost V 3 bases and J 0 bases, with 14 bases left between them. The CDR3 spans 16 residues.

This clone has a single count. The chain is built from TRBV30 and TRBJ1-6; the D gene is possibly TRBD1 (5 bases). Germline lookup yields CDR1 GTSNPN and CDR2 SVGIG (reference sequence). The ends were cut back, 3 bases at V and 12 bases at J, with 9 bases in the middle. This CDR3 is 11 amino acids long. CDR3 sequence reads: CAWRDSEPLHF. CDR3 DNA: TGTGCCTGGAGAGACAGTGAACCCCTCCACTTT.

The chain is built from TRBV28 and TRBJ2-4; a possible D gene is TRBD1 (6 bases). Trimming cost V 10 bases and J 6 bases, with 10 bases left between them. There are 11 residues in the CDR3. CDR1 is MDHEN and CDR2 is SYDVKM in the germline V gene. DNA for the CDR3: TGTGCCATGGGGACATCAAACATTCAGTACTTC. Translated: CAMGTSNIQYF.

V and J are TRBV28 and TRBJ1-2; D might be TRBD1 (5 bases). Germline V gene sequence: CDR1 MDHEN, CDR2 SYDVKM. The CDR3 contains 17 residues. The germline V and J ends were trimmed by 6 bases and 3 bases, with 23 bases remaining between them. The CDR3 DNA follows: TGTGCCAGCAGACATCCGCCCAGGGTAATCGAGGACTATGGCTACACCTTC. As protein: CASRHPPRVIEDYGYTF.

This chain links TRBV10-3 with TRBJ2-7; D assignment may be TRBD1 or TRBD2 (5 bases each). Germline-derived CDR1 and CDR2 are ENHRY and SYGVKD. The CDR3 length is 15 residues. V lost 1 base and J 0 bases, leaving 10 bases between the germline ends. This chain's CDR3 is CAISEYPGTSYEQYF. For the CDR3, the DNA is TGTGCCATCAGTGAGTATCCAGGGACCTCCTACGAGCAGTACTTC.

This clone was observed a single time. Within the sample, other DNA sequences also encode this same CDR3. The chain couples TRBV29-1 to TRBJ2-7, with TRBD2 matching 7 bases. CDR1 and CDR2 from the germline V gene are SQVTM and ANQGSEA. J was trimmed by 1 base and V by 3 bases; bases with no gene match: 0. The CDR3 is made up of 12 amino acids. CDR3 nucleotides: TGCAGCGTTGAGGGACTATCCTACGAGCAGTACTTC. This gives the protein CSVEGLSYEQYF.

The V call is TRBV7-9, the J call TRBJ2-1; the match to TRBD2 covers 8 bases. Trimming removed 2 bases from V and 8 bases from J; junction bases left unmatched: 8. The germline CDR1 and CDR2 sequences are SEHNR and FQNEAQ (reference sequence). This CDR3 contains 15 residues. The CDR3 nucleotides read TGTGCCAGCAGCTTAAGGACTAGCCAAGGGGATGAGCAGTTCTTC. It codes for CASSLRTSQGDEQFF.

Worth noting for this clone: This CDR3 is also generated by other DNA sequences in the sample. The rearrangement links TRBV18 to TRBJ2-5; D perhaps matches TRBD2 (6 bases). From germline, CDR1 is KGHSH and CDR2 LQKENI. The germline V and J ends were trimmed by 5 bases and 4 bases, with 11 bases remaining between them. The CDR3 consists of 13 residues. Here the CDR3 reads CASSGRGGETQYF. The CDR3 nucleotides read TGTGCCAGCTCAGGAAGGGGAGGAGAGACCCAGTACTTC.

This clone has a single count. This chain uses TRBV18 with TRBJ2-3, with 10 bases matching TRBD2. Unmatched junction bases numbered 4, after V lost 5 bases and J lost 2 bases. The CDR3 runs to 15 residues. Germline V gene sequence: CDR1 KGHSH, CDR2 LQKENI. The CDR3 loop reads CASSALAGTTDTQYF. Here the CDR3 DNA reads TGTGCCAGCTCAGCACTAGCGGGGACCACAGATACGCAGTATTTT.

Concerning this clone itself: Other DNA sequences in the sample encode the same CDR3. The V gene is TRBV30, the J gene TRBJ1-4, with no clear D. The CDR3 has 11 amino acids. Germline V gives CDR1 GTSNPN, CDR2 SVGIG (reference sequence). With 0 bases removed from V and 8 bases from J, the gap between germline ends came to 4 bases. CDR3 in amino acids: CAWSVREKLFF. The CDR3 DNA sequence: TGTGCCTGGAGTGTACGGGAAAAACTGTTTTTT. Together with reference TRBV30 and TRBJ1-4, the CDR3 gives the full variable domain: SQTIHQWPATLVQPVGSPLSLECTVEGTSNPNLYWYRQAAGRGLQLLFYSVGIGQISSEVPQNLSASRPQDRQFILSSKKLLLSDSGFYLCAWSVREKLFFGSGTQLSVL.